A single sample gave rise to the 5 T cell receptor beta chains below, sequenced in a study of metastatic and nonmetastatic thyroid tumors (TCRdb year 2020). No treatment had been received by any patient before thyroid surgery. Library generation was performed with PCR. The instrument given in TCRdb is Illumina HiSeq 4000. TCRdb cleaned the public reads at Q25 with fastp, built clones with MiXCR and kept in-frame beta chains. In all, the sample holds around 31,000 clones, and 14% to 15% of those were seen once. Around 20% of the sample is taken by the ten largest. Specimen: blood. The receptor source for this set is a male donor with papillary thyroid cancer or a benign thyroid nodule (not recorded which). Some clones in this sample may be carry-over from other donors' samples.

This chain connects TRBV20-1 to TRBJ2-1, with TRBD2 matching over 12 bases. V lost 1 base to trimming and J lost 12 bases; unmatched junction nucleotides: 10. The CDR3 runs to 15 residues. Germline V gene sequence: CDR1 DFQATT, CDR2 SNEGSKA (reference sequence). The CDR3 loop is CSARGGASGRAGQFF. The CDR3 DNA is TGCAGTGCTAGAGGAGGCGCTAGCGGGAGGGCTGGGCAGTTCTTC.

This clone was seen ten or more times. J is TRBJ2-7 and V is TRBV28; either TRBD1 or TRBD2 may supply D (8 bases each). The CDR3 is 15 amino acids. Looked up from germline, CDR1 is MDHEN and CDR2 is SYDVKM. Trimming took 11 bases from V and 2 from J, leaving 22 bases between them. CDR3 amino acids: CASSGGGQATYEQYF. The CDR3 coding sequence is TGTGCCTCCTCGGGGGGGGGACAGGCGACCTACGAGCAGTACTTC.

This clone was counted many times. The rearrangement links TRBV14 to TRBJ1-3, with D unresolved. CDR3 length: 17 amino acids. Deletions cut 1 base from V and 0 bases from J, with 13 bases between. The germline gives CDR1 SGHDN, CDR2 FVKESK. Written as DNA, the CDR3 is TGTGCCAGCAGCCAAGCCATACATATCAGCTCTGGAAACACCATATATTTT. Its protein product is CASSQAIHISSGNTIYF.

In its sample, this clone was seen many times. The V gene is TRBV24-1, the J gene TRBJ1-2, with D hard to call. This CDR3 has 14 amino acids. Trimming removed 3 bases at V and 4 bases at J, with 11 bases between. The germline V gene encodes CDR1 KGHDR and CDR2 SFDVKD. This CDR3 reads CATSDTRVPYGYTF. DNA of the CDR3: TGTGCCACCAGTGATACTAGGGTCCCCTATGGCTACACCTTC.

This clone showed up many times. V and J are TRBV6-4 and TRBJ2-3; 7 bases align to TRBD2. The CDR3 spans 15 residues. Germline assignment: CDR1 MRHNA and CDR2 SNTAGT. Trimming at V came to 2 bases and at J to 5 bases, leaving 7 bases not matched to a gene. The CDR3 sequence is CASSDVAGDGDTQYF. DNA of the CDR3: TGTGCCAGCAGTGACGTTGCGGGAGACGGAGATACGCAGTATTTT.